Included here is one T cell receptor (beta chain) sequence, with context. The PCR was carried out with 60 Vbeta primers and 13 Jbeta primers. The assay was immunoSEQ multiplex PCR, and TCRdb's table has in-frame clones only and misses some. The sample consists of approximately 110,000 clones, less than 85% of them appearing once. The sample comes from a study of cytomegalovirus exposure and HLA in healthy donors. The CDR3 sequence is 14 residues long. CDR1 MNHNS and CDR2 SASEGT come from the germline V gene. Trimming stripped 10 bases from V and 5 bases from J, with 20 bases between. What was sequenced was PBMCs. The clonotype comes from a man aged 35 to 55 in good health and CMV-seropositive. V is TRBV6-1 and J is TRBJ2-5; D might be TRBD1 (7 bases). The DNA of the CDR3 is TGTGCCATCTCGAGGGGGGACAGCAGGGAGACCCAGTACTTC. The encoded protein is CAISRGDSRETQYF.